This T cell receptor (beta chain) appears in the sequencing data of a study of PD-L1 blockade in urothelial cancer. At the level of the study: The analyses of blood took place 3 weeks (second dose) and 6 weeks after treatment start.

The CDR3 has 13 amino acids. Profiled with immunoSEQ multiplex PCR; TCRdb holds only in-frame clones, not every one. The sample has around 100,000 clones, 87% seen once; the top ten hold roughly 2%. Regarding time point: pretreatment peripheral blood. The V gene is TRBV1, the J gene TRBJ1-2; TRBD1 is taken as the D call from the table, unchecked against the DNA. TRBV1 is labeled a pseudogene. The TCR comes from a man between 60 and 70 years old with urothelial cancer. The source was PBMCs, collected around atezolizumab (anti-PD-L1) treatment. CDR3: CTSSQPGAYGYTF. The DNA of the CDR3 is TGCACCAGCAGCCAACCAGGGGCTTATGGCTACACCTTC.